Below are 26 T cell receptor beta chains sequenced from a single sample in a study of CD8 T cells in ankylosing spondylitis. General study findings and limits: Characteristic of ankylosing spondylitis blood, it appeared, was a TCR beta motif comprising roughly eight highly homologous variants.

Antigen specificity for these receptors is unknown. TCRdb used MiXCR to reprocess the 5' RACE reads, holding one entry per CDR3 protein. Found here are about 500,000 distinct CDR3 sequences, about an eighth of them singletons; the top ten hold 6.5% to 7%. The sample taken for sequencing was blood, either unsorted or a sorted T cell fraction (not recorded which). The source is a male donor with ankylosing spondylitis.

The CDR3 DNA follows: TGCAGTGCTTGGGGTGTAGCGGGAGAGGACTACGAGCAGTACTTC. Translation gives CSAWGVAGEDYEQYF. The chain links TRBV20-1 to TRBJ2-7; TRBD2 agrees at 9 bases. The CDR3 sequence is 15 residues long. CDR1 is DFQATT and CDR2 is SNEGSKA in the germline V gene (reference sequence). The J segment lost 3 bases and the V segment lost 5 bases, leaving 11 bases of the junction unmatched.

This clonotype has just a few counts. The rearrangement links TRBV27 to TRBJ1-1; 7 bases fit TRBD1. Germline V gene lookup returns CDR1 MNHEY and CDR2 SMNVEV (reference sequence). The CDR3 extends over 16 amino acids. V dropped 5 bases and J dropped 0; count of bases not matched to a gene: 9. The CDR3 spells CASSPIRGPMNTEAFF. CDR3 nucleotides: TGTGCCAGCAGTCCTATTAGGGGGCCCATGAACACTGAAGCTTTCTTT.

A note on this clonotype: One end of the junction fails to match germline, which may point to a read error. The rearrangement links TRBV5-1 to TRBJ1-2; 8 nucleotides line up with TRBD1. Germline lookup yields CDR1 SGHRS and CDR2 YFSETQ. This CDR3 has 14 residues. CDR3 in amino acids: CASSSGQAAYVYTF. As DNA, the CDR3 is TGCGCCAGCAGCTCGGGACAGGCAGCCTATGTCTACACCTTC.

The chain is built from TRBV7-2 and TRBJ1-4; D call uncertain. The CDR3 has 14 residues. Germline CDR1 SGHTA, CDR2 FQGNSA. The germline V and J ends were trimmed by 5 bases and 8 bases, with 15 bases remaining between them. The DNA for the CDR3 is TGTGCCAGCAGCGAAGGAGGTGGAGGAGAAAAACTGTTTTTT. It translates to CASSEGGGGEKLFF.

J is TRBJ2-7 and V is TRBV5-1; TRBD2 is a possible D gene (6 bases). The CDR3 has 16 residues. CDR1 is SGHRS and CDR2 is YFSETQ in the germline V gene. V lost 0 bases and J 4 bases, leaving 17 bases between the germline ends. The chain's CDR3 is CASSLAAGTGSYEQYF. The CDR3 nucleotides are TGCGCCAGCAGCTTGGCCGCGGGAACAGGATCATACGAGCAGTACTTC.

In this sample, this clonotype turned up a few times. The V and J genes are TRBV6-1 and TRBJ2-3; 11 bases are a match to TRBD1. Unmatched junction bases numbered 4, after V lost 3 bases and J lost 5 bases. Per the germline V gene, CDR1 is MNHNS and CDR2 is SASEGT. The CDR3 has 15 amino acids. CDR3 region: CASSEGQGVEDTQYF. CDR3 DNA: TGTGCCAGCAGTGAGGGACAGGGGGTCGAAGATACGCAGTATTTT.

The chain is built from TRBV5-1 and TRBJ2-1; maybe TRBD2 (6 bases). The germline V gene encodes CDR1 SGHRS and CDR2 YFSETQ. This CDR3 has 15 residues. Between the trimmed V and J ends, which lost 1 base and 6 bases, there was a span of 14 bases. CDR3 amino acids: CASSLILADSNEQFF. CDR3 sequence (DNA): TGCGCCAGCAGCTTGATACTAGCAGATTCCAATGAGCAGTTCTTC.

This clonotype was counted many times. This chain uses TRBV28 with TRBJ2-7; 13 nucleotides agree with TRBD2. This CDR3 comprises 14 residues. Per germline, CDR1 MDHEN and CDR2 SYDVKM. Unmatched junction bases numbered 4, after V lost 5 bases and J lost 6 bases. The CDR3 DNA sequence: TGTGCCAGCAGTCAACTAGCGGGAGGGCGCGAGCAGTACGTC. Protein: CASSQLAGGREQYV.

The chain links TRBV11-2 to TRBJ2-3; TRBD1 agrees at 7 bases. The CDR3 is 15 residues long. Germline values: CDR1 SGHAT, CDR2 FQNNGV. J lost 2 bases, V lost 5 bases, and 7 bases had no gene match. The CDR3 nucleotides are TGTGCCAGCAGCCTCACAGGGGTTCTCACAGATACGCAGTATTTT. Protein product: CASSLTGVLTDTQYF.

The chain recombines TRBV20-1 with TRBJ2-2; 8 bases fit TRBD1. The CDR3 runs to 13 residues. Losses at the gene ends were 6 bases for V and 6 bases for J; bases not matched to a gene: 6. CDR1 is DFQATT and CDR2 is SNEGSKA in the germline V gene (reference sequence). The CDR3, as DNA: TGCAGTGCAGCCTTGGGACAGGCCGGGGAGCTGTTTTTT. Protein product: CSAALGQAGELFF.

This clonotype was seen many times. V and J are TRBV7-2 and TRBJ2-3; D is uncertain. Trimming took off 8 bases at V and 5 bases at J, with 14 bases between the two ends. This CDR3 is built from 13 residues. Germline assignment: CDR1 SGHTA and CDR2 FQGNSA. CDR3 sequence reads: CASGGTPKDTQYF. DNA of the CDR3: TGTGCCAGCGGCGGTACCCCGAAAGATACGCAGTATTTT.

The rearrangement uses TRBV5-6 and TRBJ2-1; no clear D. This CDR3 is 15 amino acids long. Germline V gene lookup returns CDR1 SGHDT and CDR2 YYEEEE. Trimming stripped 2 bases from V and 2 bases from J, with 11 bases between. CDR3 nucleotides: TGTGCCAGCAGCTTCCGAATATTCCCCTACAATGAGCAGTTCTTC. Amino acid sequence: CASSFRIFPYNEQFF.

The V gene is TRBV29-1, the J gene TRBJ2-1; D call uncertain. Looked up from germline, CDR1 is SQVTM and CDR2 is ANQGSEA. This CDR3 is 15 amino acids long. The V end was cut by 7 bases, the J end by 0 bases, with 16 bases between. CDR3 in amino acids: CSAGKGVPSYNEQFF. The CDR3 region has the DNA TGCAGCGCTGGGAAAGGAGTTCCCTCCTACAATGAGCAGTTCTTC.

The chain couples TRBV7-9 to TRBJ2-3; the match to TRBD2 covers 13 bases. The V segment lost 5 bases and the J segment 5 bases; nucleotides outside the gene matches: 4. The V gene's germline CDR1 is SEHNR and CDR2 FQNEAQ (reference sequence). The CDR3 is 15 residues long. The CDR3 loop is CASSQRTSGGDTQYF. For the CDR3, the DNA is TGTGCCAGCAGCCAACGGACTAGCGGGGGAGATACGCAGTATTTT.

The CDR3 nucleotides are TGTGCCAGCAGCTCGACAGGCATGGAGACTGAAGCTTTCTTT. It translates to CASSSTGMETEAFF. This sequence joins TRBV5-6 and TRBJ1-1; D might be TRBD1 (6 bases). The CDR3 sequence is 14 residues long. Between the trimmed V and J ends, which lost 3 bases and 5 bases, there was a span of 14 bases. CDR1 and CDR2 from the germline V gene are SGHDT and YYEEEE.

This clonotype was counted a few times. The chain combines TRBV9 with TRBJ2-3, with D possibly TRBD1 on 6 matching bases. CDR1 is SGDLS and CDR2 is YYNGEE in the germline V gene. This CDR3 contains 13 residues. V was shortened by 4 bases and J by 3 bases, with 9 bases between the two germline ends. For the CDR3, the DNA is TGTGCCAGCAGCATCGACAGGACAGATACGCAGTATTTT. Amino acids: CASSIDRTDTQYF.

This clonotype was detected ten times or more. This CDR3 is CASSLGGSDEQYV. In nucleotides, the CDR3 is TGTGCCAGCAGTTTAGGGGGATCGGACGAGCAGTACGTC. The V call is TRBV12-3 or TRBV12-4, the J call TRBJ2-7, with no clear D. Trimming stripped 1 base from V and 5 bases from J, with 9 bases between. The CDR3 runs 13 residues.

This chain links TRBV7-2 with TRBJ2-7, with 9 bases aligning to TRBD2. The CDR3 consists of 16 residues. Germline V CDR1 and CDR2: SGHTA, FQGNSA. The V gene end was trimmed by 8 bases and the J gene end by 3 bases; junction bases not matched to a gene: 14. Here the CDR3 DNA reads TGTGCCAGCTTCCGAGGAGATAGCGGGAGTTTCTACGAGCAGTACTTC. Protein product: CASFRGDSGSFYEQYF.

This clonotype was observed many times. This chain connects TRBV5-1 to TRBJ1-1, with 9 nucleotides matching TRBD1. Losses at the gene ends were 5 bases for V and 1 base for J; bases not matched to a gene: 3. Per the germline V gene, CDR1 is SGHRS and CDR2 is YFSETQ. This CDR3 is built from 14 residues. The DNA for the CDR3 is TGCGCCAGCAGACCGGGACAGGGGAACACTGAAGCTTTCTTT. This sequence encodes CASRPGQGNTEAFF.

This clonotype turned up a few times. The chain has TRBV5-1 and TRBJ2-1, with D unclear. V was clipped by 4 bases and J by 7 bases, with 15 bases between them. CDR1 is SGHRS, CDR2 YFSETQ, per germline. The CDR3 runs 14 residues. The CDR3 protein is CASSVTNGGNEQFF. DNA of the CDR3: TGCGCCAGCAGCGTAACGAATGGCGGTAATGAGCAGTTCTTC.

This chain links TRBV20-1 with TRBJ1-1; D gene ambiguous. Germline V lookup: CDR1 DFQATT, CDR2 SNEGSKA (reference sequence). There are 10 residues in the CDR3. V lost 6 bases and J lost 10, with 12 bases in between. The CDR3 DNA sequence: TGCAGTGCCTGGGAGGTCGGAGCTTTCTTT. This encodes CSAWEVGAFF.

This rearrangement joins TRBV20-1 to TRBJ1-2; D remains unclear. This CDR3 region has 12 residues. Germline V gene sequence: CDR1 DFQATT, CDR2 SNEGSKA (reference sequence). The V end was cut by 5 bases, the J end by 8 bases, with 15 bases between. CDR3 coding DNA: TGCAGTGCTTCGGGCTCTATAAGGGGCTACACCTTC. Translation gives CSASGSIRGYTF.

The V call is TRBV10-3, the J call TRBJ2-7, with 7 bases matching TRBD1. Germline CDR1 reads ENHRY; CDR2 reads SYGVKD. The CDR3 contains 14 residues. The V segment lost 5 bases and the J segment 2 bases; nucleotides outside the gene matches: 6. The CDR3 DNA follows: TGTGCCATCAGTCCCGGGACAGATACCTACGAGCAGTACGTC. Protein sequence: CAISPGTDTYEQYV.

This clonotype occurred a few times. The chain links TRBV5-1 to TRBJ2-3, with TRBD2 as a possible D gene (5 bases). Germline V lookup: CDR1 SGHRS, CDR2 YFSETQ. The CDR3 length is 13 residues. The ends were cut back, 0 bases at V and 8 bases at J, with 10 bases in the middle. In DNA, the CDR3 is TGCGCCAGCAGCTTGGGGACTGCCCCTACGCAGTATTTT. Translating it yields CASSLGTAPTQYF.

This clonotype was counted at least ten times. The rearrangement uses TRBV7-9 and TRBJ1-1; a possible D gene is TRBD1 (6 bases). This CDR3 has 13 amino acids. The germline V gene encodes CDR1 SEHNR and CDR2 FQNEAQ (reference sequence). The V and J ends lost 6 bases and 3 bases respectively, with 11 bases between them. The CDR3: CASRGGRDTEAFF. Written as DNA, the CDR3 is TGTGCCAGCAGGGGGGGCCGTGACACTGAAGCTTTCTTT.

This rearrangement joins TRBV5-6 to TRBJ2-1; weak D call: TRBD2 (5 bases). V was clipped by 2 bases and J by 6 bases, with 9 bases between them. The germline CDR1 and CDR2 sequences are SGHDT and YYEEEE. CDR3 length: 13 residues. The chain's CDR3 is CASSFLAINEQFF. CDR3 coding DNA: TGTGCCAGCAGCTTTCTAGCCATCAATGAGCAGTTCTTC.